The T cell receptor beta chain under discussion was sequenced for a study of blood T cell repertoires in COVID-19. At the level of the study: Spain, Italy and the United States supplied samples that represented acute and convalescent COVID-19. PBMCs, B-cell-depleted T cells, or T cells were the source of the cDNA or gDNA that made up the material.

Original processing methods: Amplification with reference gene primers provided the estimates of nucleated cell counts. The method was immunoSEQ multiplex PCR; TCRdb's version includes in-frame clones alone and lacks a portion of them. The V and J calls and clone size are taken from that table; D and trimming were inferred from the DNA. The data show about 490,000 clones, 80% to 90% seen once. CDR3 length: 12 amino acids. V was shortened by 1 base and J by 6 bases, with 6 bases between the two germline ends. Looked up from germline, CDR1 is KGHSH and CDR2 is LQKENI. The TCR sequence derives from a human donor in a cohort sampled during active COVID-19. The sequenced sample consisted of peripheral blood. The chain employs TRBV18 and TRBJ1-1; TRBD1 is a possible D gene (5 bases). CDR3 nucleotide sequence: TGTGCCAGCTCACCACGGGGGGCTGAAGCTTTCTTT. It is translated as CASSPRGAEAFF.